This TCR beta chain came from a study of blood T cell repertoires in COVID-19. At the level of the study: Collection of acute and convalescent COVID-19 samples took place in the United States, Italy and Spain.

Trimming removed 7 bases from V and 5 bases from J, with 14 bases in between. The CDR3 sequence is 13 residues long. Germline V gene data show CDR1 as MNHEY and CDR2 as SVGAGI. Libraries were prepared by immunoSEQ multiplex PCR; TCRdb keeps only in-frame clonotypes and omits some of them. The sample has 90,000 to 100,000 clones, 70% to 90% seen once. This chain uses TRBV6-5 with TRBJ1-1; possible D gene TRBD1, 5 bases. The clonotype was recovered from a man aged 60-69 years with acute or convalescent COVID-19. The sequenced sample was peripheral blood. Here the CDR3 reads CASNYGGGTEAFF. In DNA, the CDR3 is TGTGCCAGCAACTATGGGGGGGGTACTGAAGCTTTCTTT.